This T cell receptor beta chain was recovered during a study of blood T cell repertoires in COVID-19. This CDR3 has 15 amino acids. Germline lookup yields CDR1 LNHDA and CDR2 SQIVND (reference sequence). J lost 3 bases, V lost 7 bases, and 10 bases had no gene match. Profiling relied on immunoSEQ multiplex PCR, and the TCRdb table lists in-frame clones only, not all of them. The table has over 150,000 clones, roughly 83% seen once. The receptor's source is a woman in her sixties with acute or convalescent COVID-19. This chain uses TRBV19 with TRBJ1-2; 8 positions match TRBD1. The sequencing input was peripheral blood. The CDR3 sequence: CASTRTGPTYYGYTF. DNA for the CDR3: TGTGCCAGTACCCGGACAGGGCCAACCTACTATGGCTACACCTTC.